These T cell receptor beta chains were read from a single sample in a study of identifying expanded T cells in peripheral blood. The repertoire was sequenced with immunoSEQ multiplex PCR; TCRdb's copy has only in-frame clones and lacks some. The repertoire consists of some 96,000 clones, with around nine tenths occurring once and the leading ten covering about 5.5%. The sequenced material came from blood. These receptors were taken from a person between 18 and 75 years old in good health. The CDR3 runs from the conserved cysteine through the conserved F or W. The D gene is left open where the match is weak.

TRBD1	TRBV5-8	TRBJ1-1	CASSWGDRGLLTEAFF
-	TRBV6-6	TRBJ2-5	CASSYGRSQETQYF
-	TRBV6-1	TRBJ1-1	CASSVLPNWVNTEAFF
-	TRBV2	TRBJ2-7	CASTSGLGSYEQYF
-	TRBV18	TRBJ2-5	CASSLNMADRSQETQYF
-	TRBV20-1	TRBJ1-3	CSALGGRTIYF
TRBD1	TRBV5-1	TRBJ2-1	CASSKGQGSFDEQFF
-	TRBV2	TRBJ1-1	CASSELGRGNTEAFF
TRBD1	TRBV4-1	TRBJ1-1	CASSLIDRGGTEAFF
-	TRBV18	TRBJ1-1	CASSQGRDTEAFF
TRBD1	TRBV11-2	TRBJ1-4	CASSLDLGTGTEKLFF
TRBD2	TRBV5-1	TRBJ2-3	CASSLEGSGGSGDTQYF
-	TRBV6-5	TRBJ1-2	CASSYSTGGGNYGYTF
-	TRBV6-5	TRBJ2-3	CASSYSIQGSTDTQYF
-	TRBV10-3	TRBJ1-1	CAIRTNRNEAFF
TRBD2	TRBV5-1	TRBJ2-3	CASSQGASGGGSTQYF
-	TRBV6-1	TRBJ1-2	CASSSRQIVDGYTF
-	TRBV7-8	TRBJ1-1	CASIRGVNTEAFF
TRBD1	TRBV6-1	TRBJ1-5	CASSVQGAGNQPQHF
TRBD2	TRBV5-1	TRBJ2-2	CASSFLAEDGELFF
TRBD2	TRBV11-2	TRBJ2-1	CASSLDGLAGSEQFF
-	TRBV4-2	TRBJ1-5	CASSPTPGGNQPQHF
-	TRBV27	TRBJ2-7	CASSPGRILTYEQYF
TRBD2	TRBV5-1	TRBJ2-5	CASSPRGGAGETQYF
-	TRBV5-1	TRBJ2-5	CASSLQGMEETQYF
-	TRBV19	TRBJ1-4	CATSPGLVSGNEKLFF
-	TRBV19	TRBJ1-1	CASSVKPGDRLRLAFF
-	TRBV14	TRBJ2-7	CASSQSRVGEQYF
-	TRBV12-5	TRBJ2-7	CASGHSLRGYEQYF
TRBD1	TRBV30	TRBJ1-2	CAWAPGQGAVGYTF
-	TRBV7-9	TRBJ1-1	CASSSNEPNTEAFF
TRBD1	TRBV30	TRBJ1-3	CAWSVTGIRNTIYF
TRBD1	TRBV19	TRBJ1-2	CASSIIGTGSRNYGYTF
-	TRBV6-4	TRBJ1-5	CASSEEGGQPQHF
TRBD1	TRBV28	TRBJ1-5	CASSPLQGASNQPQHF
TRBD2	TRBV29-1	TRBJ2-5	CSVRYPFGGGNQETQYF
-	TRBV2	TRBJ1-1	CASSRDLNTEAFF
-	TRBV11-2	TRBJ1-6	CASSLLWAGSSYNSPLHF
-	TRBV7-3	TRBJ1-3	CASSTGGRGNTIYF
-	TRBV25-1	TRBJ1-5	CASSDKYGDQPQHF
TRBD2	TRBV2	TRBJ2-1	CASRQPGLAHEQFF
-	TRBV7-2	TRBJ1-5	CASSLGLRGNQPQHF
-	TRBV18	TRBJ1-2	CASSLLGGAGGYTF
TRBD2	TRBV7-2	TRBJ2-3	CASSSGLAGAGDTQYF
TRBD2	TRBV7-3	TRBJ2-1	CASSLAGAYNEQFF
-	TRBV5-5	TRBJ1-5	CASGNNGGGRPQHF
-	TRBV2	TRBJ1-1	CASSYRALNTEAFF
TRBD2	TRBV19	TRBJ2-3	CASCTGGRGTDTQYF
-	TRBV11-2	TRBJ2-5	CASSPLGESQETQYF
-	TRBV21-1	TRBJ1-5	CASSKYSTGGLRQPQHF
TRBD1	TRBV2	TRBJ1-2	CASSGTGVNYGYTF
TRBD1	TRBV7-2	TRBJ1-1	CASSLSGQGNTEAFF
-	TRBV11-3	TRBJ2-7	CASSLEGAEQYF
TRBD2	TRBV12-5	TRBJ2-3	CASGETSGALPFTQYF
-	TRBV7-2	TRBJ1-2	CASSPADSYGYTF
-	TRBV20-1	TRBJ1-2	CSAREGSGYTF
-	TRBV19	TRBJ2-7	CASSYRPWADEQYF
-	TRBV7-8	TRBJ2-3	CASSFDVSTDTQYF